This TCR beta chain was captured by sequencing in a study of blood T cell repertoires in COVID-19. In the study overall: Some COVID-19 samples were acute and others convalescent; all came from the United States, Italy and Spain.

The authors' processing: From reference gene primer amplification, estimates of nucleated cell counts were derived. Using immunoSEQ multiplex PCR, the repertoire was profiled, and TCRdb retains in-frame clones only, with some absent. Clone size and the V and J calls come from that table; the DNA yielded D and trimming. The sample lists 90,000 to 140,000 clones, 80% to 85% occurring once. This clone turned up a few times. CDR1 LNHDA and CDR2 SQIVND come from the germline V gene (reference sequence). V lost 4 bases and J 1 base, leaving 11 bases between the germline ends. The CDR3 totals 15 residues. The sample comprised peripheral blood. This sequence joins TRBV19 and TRBJ1-5; D may be TRBD1 (5 bases). This clonotype was sampled from a man older than 75 with acute or convalescent COVID-19. The CDR3 DNA follows: TGTGCCAGTAGTACCCTTGACAGCAGCAATCAGCCCCAGCATTTT. Translating gives CASSTLDSSNQPQHF.